This is a list of T cell receptor beta chains from one sample in a study of graft-versus-host responses after intestinal transplantation. Generated by immunoSEQ multiplex PCR, the TCRdb table keeps only in-frame clones and is missing some. The data show more than 10,000 clones, 25% to 40% seen once. Material: alloreactive CD4+ T cells from a mixed lymphocyte reaction culture, obtained before transplantation. These receptors were taken from a human patient who was an organ donor for intestinal transplantation. Each CDR3 is given with its conserved first and last residue. D genes are given only for firm matches. Size tells how often a clone was seen (once, few, many) or the class of an expanded clone, and some rows leave it out.

abundance	j_gene	d_gene	v_gene	CDR3aa	CDR3nt
-	TRBJ1-1	-	TRBV4-2	CASSQDFDRPTEAFF	TGTGCCAGCAGCCAAGATTTCGACAGGCCCACTGAAGCTTTCTTT
once	TRBJ1-2	TRBD1	TRBV5-1	CASSFQGAGYGYTF	TGCGCCAGCAGCTTTCAGGGGGCGGGGTATGGCTACACCTTC
-	TRBJ2-5	TRBD2	TRBV5-1	CASSFVGTSGKETQYF	TGCGCCAGCAGCTTCGTAGGGACTAGCGGTAAAGAGACCCAGTACTTC
few	TRBJ2-7	TRBD2	TRBV7-9	CASSPGTSGATREQYF	TGTGCCAGCAGCCCCGGGACTAGCGGGGCCACGAGGGAGCAGTACTTC
few	TRBJ2-1	TRBD2	TRBV7-9	CASSALAGGRYEQFF	TGTGCCAGCAGCGCCTTAGCGGGGGGTCGCTATGAGCAGTTCTTC
-	TRBJ1-2	-	TRBV21-1	CASSVRQGPLFGYTF	TGTGCCAGCAGCGTCCGACAGGGCCCCTTGTTTGGCTACACCTTC
few	TRBJ2-4	-	TRBV4-3	CASSQEPGASIQYF	TGCGCCAGCAGCCAAGAGCCAGGGGCGAGCATTCAGTACTTC
-	TRBJ2-7	-	TRBV6-6	CASSYGYRLYEQYF	TGTGCCAGCAGTTACGGATACAGGCTCTACGAGCAGTACTTC
-	TRBJ1-1	TRBD1	TRBV7-2	CASSQGTGGWTEAFF	TGTGCCAGCAGCCAAGGGACAGGGGGTTGGACTGAAGCTTTCTTT
-	TRBJ2-2	TRBD2	TRBV11-3	CASSSKTLAGENTGELFF	TGTGCCAGCAGCTCGAAAACACTAGCGGGGGAAAACACCGGGGAGCTGTTTTTT
-	TRBJ2-5	-	TRBV18	CASSPTNRETQYF	TGTGCCAGCTCACCAACTAATAGGGAGACCCAGTACTTC
-	TRBJ2-5	-	TRBV5-5	CASSLALRGGQETQYF	TGTGCCAGCAGCTTGGCCCTAAGGGGAGGCCAAGAGACCCAGTACTTC
-	TRBJ2-3	TRBD2	TRBV5-1	CASSLERGGRPDTQYF	TGCGCCAGCAGCCTCGAGCGGGGGGGCCGTCCAGATACGCAGTATTTT
medium-sized	TRBJ2-7	-	TRBV6-5	CARPTELYEQYF	TGTGCCAGACCGACAGAGCTCTACGAGCAGTACTTC
few	TRBJ2-3	TRBD2	TRBV25-1	CASSEYILAGGTDTQYF	TGTGCCAGCAGTGAATATATTCTTGCGGGGGGCACAGATACGCAGTATTTT
-	TRBJ2-5	-	TRBV19	CASRARERETQYF	TGTGCCAGTAGAGCCCGGGAGAGGGAGACCCAGTACTTC
few	TRBJ2-7	TRBD1	TRBV27	CASSPLTGVASNYEQYF	TGTGCCAGCAGTCCCCTGACAGGGGTGGCGTCGAACTACGAGCAGTACTTC
few	TRBJ2-2	-	TRBV7-9	CASSLGVTTTANTGELFF	TGTGCCAGCAGCTTAGGGGTAACTACCACCGCGAACACCGGGGAGCTGTTTTTT
-	TRBJ1-2	-	TRBV4-1	CASSQGTYGYAF	TGCGCCAGCAGTCAAGGGACATATGGCTACGCCTTC
once	TRBJ2-7	-	TRBV27	CASRRTYYYEQYF	TGTGCCAGCAGACGAACGTACTACTACGAGCAGTACTTC
few	TRBJ1-2	TRBD1	TRBV6-5	CASSYRTGINYGYTF	TGTGCCAGCAGTTACAGGACAGGGATTAACTATGGCTACACCTTC
-	TRBJ2-2	TRBD2	TRBV7-8	CASSLGGGGTGELFF	TGTGCCAGCAGCTTAGGCGGGGGGGGAACCGGGGAGCTGTTTTTT
-	TRBJ1-6	TRBD1	TRBV4-1	CASSQDGPPGQGRNSPLHF	TGCGCCAGCAGCCAAGATGGGCCCCCGGGACAGGGGAGGAATTCACCCCTCCACTTT
-	TRBJ2-3	TRBD2	TRBV6-5	CASSLGTSSVTQYF	TGTGCCAGCAGTCTCGGGACTAGCAGCGTTACGCAGTATTTT
once	TRBJ2-2	-	TRBV6-5	CASRSGTKNTGELFF	TGTGCCAGCAGATCCGGGACAAAAAACACCGGGGAGCTGTTTTTT
-	TRBJ2-3	-	TRBV11-3	CASSLDAGSVTQYF	TGTGCCAGCAGCTTAGACGCGGGCTCCGTCACGCAGTATTTT
few	TRBJ1-2	-	TRBV28	CASNVARGPYGYTF	TGTGCCAGCAACGTCGCCAGGGGCCCGTATGGCTACACCTTC
-	TRBJ2-3	-	TRBV5-1	CASSNQADTQYF	TGCGCCAGCAGCAATCAGGCAGATACGCAGTATTTT
-	TRBJ2-1	-	TRBV4-1	CASSGPTRLNEQFF	TGCGCCAGCAGCGGCCCTACTAGGTTGAATGAGCAGTTCTTC
-	TRBJ1-1	-	TRBV18	CASSISSPPGGTEAFF	TGTGCCAGCTCTATTTCCTCTCCTCCGGGAGGCACTGAAGCTTTCTTT
few	TRBJ2-7	-	TRBV4-3	CASSQELWGYHEQYF	TGCGCCAGCAGCCAAGAGTTGTGGGGCTACCACGAGCAGTACTTC
-	TRBJ1-2	TRBD1	TRBV6-6	CASSYSQGAYGYTF	TGTGCCAGCAGTTACTCGCAGGGGGCCTATGGCTACACCTTC
-	TRBJ1-6	-	TRBV27	CASSLRLSLQGSPLHF	TGTGCCAGCAGTTTACGATTGAGCCTCCAGGGTTCACCCCTCCACTTT
once	TRBJ2-3	TRBD2	TRBV11-3	CASSQRGGRDTQYF	TGTGCCAGCAGCCAACGGGGGGGGAGAGATACGCAGTATTTT
-	TRBJ1-2	TRBD1	TRBV4-3	CASSQTGGNYGYTF	TGCGCCAGCAGCCAGACAGGGGGGAACTATGGCTACACCTTC
-	TRBJ2-1	TRBD1	TRBV6-5	CASKGQNYNEQFF	TGTGCCAGCAAGGGACAGAACTACAATGAGCAGTTCTTC
few	TRBJ2-7	-	TRBV18	CASSPTWDINYEQYF	TGTGCCAGCTCACCTACATGGGACATAAACTACGAGCAGTACTTC
few	TRBJ1-1	-	TRBV18	CASSPGSGRTEAFF	TGTGCCAGCTCACCAGGGTCCGGGAGGACTGAAGCTTTCTTT
-	TRBJ1-2	TRBD1	TRBV4-1	CASSQDPGTGRVGYTF	TGCGCCAGCAGCCAGGATCCCGGGACAGGGCGGGTTGGCTACACCTTC
-	TRBJ2-7	-	TRBV5-6	CASSLASYEQYF	TGTGCCAGCAGCTTGGCCAGTTACGAGCAGTACTTC
few	TRBJ2-5	TRBD2	TRBV4-2	CASSLRGGGLGQETQYF	TGTGCCAGCAGCCTCCGGGGGGGAGGTTTGGGGCAAGAGACCCAGTACTTC
-	TRBJ2-3	-	TRBV4-1	CASSQAPRLESIDTQYF	TGCGCCAGCAGCCAGGCCCCCCGACTAGAGTCGATAGATACGCAGTATTTT
-	TRBJ1-6	TRBD1	TRBV27	CASSPGQGSSPLHF	TGTGCCAGCAGTCCCGGACAGGGGAGTTCACCCCTCCACTTT
few	TRBJ2-7	-	TRBV7-2	CASSRGTASYEQYF	TGTGCCAGCAGCCGCGGCACGGCCTCCTACGAGCAGTACTTC
-	TRBJ1-5	-	TRBV7-2	CASSLPGQPQHF	TGTGCCAGCAGCTTACCGGGTCAGCCCCAGCATTTT
few	TRBJ1-5	TRBD1	TRBV4-2	CASSQSTGGAYSNQPQHF	TGTGCCAGCAGCCAATCGACAGGGGGCGCCTATAGCAATCAGCCCCAGCATTTT
large	TRBJ2-7	-	TRBV6-6	CASSSRGYEQYF	TGTGCCAGCAGTTCCAGGGGATACGAGCAGTACTTC
medium-sized	TRBJ2-6	-	TRBV11-2	CASSFILAWGANVLTF	TGTGCCAGCAGCTTCATTCTGGCATGGGGGGCCAACGTCCTGACTTTC
-	TRBJ2-1	TRBD2	TRBV7-3	CASSFSGGSYNEQFF	TGTGCCAGCAGCTTCTCGGGGGGCTCCTACAATGAGCAGTTCTTC
once	TRBJ2-7	TRBD2	TRBV6-5	CASRTSGGAYEQYF	TGTGCCAGCAGAACTAGCGGGGGTGCCTACGAGCAGTACTTC
-	TRBJ2-3	-	TRBV27	CASSLRRLGNTDTQYF	TGTGCCAGCAGTTTAAGGAGACTAGGAAACACAGATACGCAGTATTTT
-	TRBJ2-3	-	TRBV7-6	CASSLAPLTATDTQYF	TGTGCCAGCAGCTTAGCGCCCTTGACAGCCACAGATACGCAGTATTTT
few	TRBJ2-5	TRBD2	TRBV30	CAWSVSWSGTLRETQYF	TGTGCCTGGAGTGTAAGTTGGAGCGGGACTCTAAGAGAGACCCAGTACTTC
-	TRBJ1-1	-	TRBV5-1	CASRAENTEAFF	TGCGCCAGCAGGGCAGAAAACACTGAAGCTTTCTTT
-	TRBJ1-5	TRBD1	TRBV5-4	CASSLGQGGNQPQHF	TGTGCCAGCAGCTTGGGACAGGGCGGCAATCAGCCCCAGCATTTT